This T cell receptor (beta chain) was identified in a study of blood T cell repertoires in COVID-19. Whole-study context: The analysed material was cDNA or gDNA that came from T cells, B-cell-depleted T cells, or PBMCs.

Measured with immunoSEQ multiplex PCR; TCRdb has only the in-frame clones, and not every one. The table records under 200,000 clones, 80% to 85% of them present only once. Germline CDR1 and CDR2: SEHNR and FQNEAQ (reference sequence). V gave up 4 bases and J gave up 5 bases; unmatched junction bases: 10. The CDR3 is made up of 16 amino acids. The sequence came from a woman in her sixties with acute or convalescent COVID-19. The chain recombines TRBV7-9 with TRBJ1-4, with TRBD1 matching 7 bases. Input material: peripheral blood. This CDR3 reads CASSSGGQRRNEKLFF. The CDR3 DNA reads as TGTGCCAGCAGCTCCGGGGGACAGCGGAGAAATGAAAAACTGTTTTTT.